These 16 T cell receptor beta chains were all obtained from the same sample, sequenced in a study of cytomegalovirus exposure and HLA in healthy donors. Primers: 60 Vbeta forward and 13 Jbeta reverse. Method: immunoSEQ multiplex PCR; TCRdb's copy keeps in-frame clones and lacks some. The table lists more than 95,000 clones, around 70% of them singletons. Material: PBMCs. These receptors were taken from a man aged 30 to 45 in good health and CMV-seronegative.

J is TRBJ2-5 and V is TRBV30; D is uncertain. Germline values: CDR1 GTSNPN, CDR2 SVGIG (reference sequence). The V end was cut by 2 bases, the J end by 4 bases, with 11 bases between. This CDR3 has 13 amino acids. In DNA form, the CDR3 reads TGTGCCTGGAGTAATAGGCCGGGAGAGACCCAGTACTTC. Translation gives CAWSNRPGETQYF.

The J gene is TRBJ2-5, the V gene TRBV11-2; 13 bases fit TRBD2. CDR3 length: 16 amino acids. The V gene's germline CDR1 is SGHAT and CDR2 FQNNGV. V gave up 5 bases and J gave up 1 base; unmatched junction bases: 4. The CDR3 is CASSLRLAGGQETQYF. In DNA, the CDR3 is TGTGCCAGCAGCCTGAGACTAGCGGGAGGCCAAGAGACCCAGTACTTC. The full variable domain, with the rest looked up from reference TRBV11-2 and TRBJ2-5, is EAGVAQSPRYKIIEKRQSVAFWCNPISGHATLYWYQQILGQGPKLLIQFQNNGVVDDSQLPKDRFSAERLKGVDSTLKIQPAKLEDSAVYLCASSLRLAGGQETQYFGPGTRLLVL.

J is TRBJ2-3 and V is TRBV7-2; D may be TRBD1 (6 bases). The CDR3 is 15 residues long. V lost 1 base, J lost 5 bases, and 13 bases lay in between. In germline, CDR1 is SGHTA, CDR2 FQGNSA. CDR3 amino acids: CASSLGGLVRDTQYF. In nucleotides, the CDR3 is TGTGCCAGCAGCTTAGGGGGGCTTGTTAGAGATACGCAGTATTTT.

A single count supports this clone. The chain joins TRBV29-1 to TRBJ2-3; D may be TRBD2 (6 bases). The CDR3 is 14 amino acids. The germline V gene encodes CDR1 SQVTM and CDR2 ANQGSEA. With 7 bases removed from V and 6 bases from J, the gap between germline ends came to 20 bases. The CDR3 DNA reads TGCAGCGGTTTAGCGGTCGGGTTTAAGGATACGCAGTATTTT. Residues: CSGLAVGFKDTQYF.

The gene calls are TRBV7-2 and TRBJ2-6; D gene uncertain. From germline, CDR1 is SGHTA and CDR2 FQGNSA. The CDR3 totals 16 residues. Between the trimmed V and J ends, which lost 4 bases and 2 bases, there was a span of 12 bases. This chain's CDR3 is CASSSGIAPGANVLTF. In DNA form, the CDR3 reads TGTGCCAGCAGCTCCGGTATCGCTCCTGGGGCCAACGTCCTGACTTTC.

V gene TRBV7-6 combines with J gene TRBJ2-1; TRBD2 aligns across 9 bases. The germline V gene encodes CDR1 SGHVS and CDR2 FNYEAQ. This CDR3 has 17 residues. V shed 2 bases, J shed 5 bases, and the junction held 10 bases outside the gene matches. The CDR3 region has the DNA TGTGCCAGCAGCTTAAACCCCGGGACTAGCCTAAACAATGAGCAGTTCTTC. Translation gives CASSLNPGTSLNNEQFF.

This chain uses TRBV19 with TRBJ1-6; TRBD1 matches 11 bases. CDR3 length: 15 amino acids. Germline loops: CDR1 LNHDA, CDR2 SQIVND (reference sequence). The V gene end was trimmed by 5 bases and the J gene end by 10 bases; junction bases not matched to a gene: 7. Here the CDR3 reads CASSVTGTGGSPLHF. In DNA, the CDR3 is TGTGCCAGTAGTGTTACCGGGACAGGGGGATCACCCCTCCACTTT.

This chain's CDR3 is CAISDPGGANYGYTF. As DNA, the CDR3 is TGTGCCATCAGTGACCCCGGTGGTGCTAACTATGGCTACACCTTC. The chain joins TRBV10-3 to TRBJ1-2; no definite D call. The CDR3 spans 15 residues. Germline V CDR1 and CDR2: ENHRY, SYGVKD. V was pared by 3 bases and J by 0 bases, with 11 bases between.

The rearrangement uses TRBV10-3 and TRBJ2-1; TRBD2 agrees at 7 bases. The CDR3 has 13 residues. With 3 bases clipped from V and 12 bases from J, the junction kept 8 bases outside the gene matches. Germline V CDR1 and CDR2: ENHRY, SYGVKD. The DNA for the CDR3 is TGTGCCATCAGTGATTCTAGCGGAGAGGGGCAGTTCTTC. Protein product: CAISDSSGEGQFF.

As regards this clone: The junction and the germline gene differ at one end; a read error may be behind it. This chain connects TRBV6-1 to TRBJ2-1, with unresolved D. The germline CDR1 and CDR2 sequences are MNHNS and SASEGT. The CDR3 runs 15 residues. The CDR3 region has the DNA TGTGCCATCAGTGAAGGAAGGAGCTCCTACAATGAGCAGTTCTTC. Its translation: CAISEGRSSYNEQFF.

J is TRBJ1-2 and V is TRBV7-8; 9 nucleotides line up with TRBD1. Looked up from germline, CDR1 is SGHVS and CDR2 is FQNEAQ. This CDR3 comprises 14 residues. Trimming removed 2 bases from V and 6 bases from J; junction bases left unmatched: 4. The CDR3 reads CASSLRQGEHGYTF. The CDR3 region has the DNA TGTGCCAGCAGCTTAAGACAGGGGGAGCATGGCTACACCTTC.

V gene TRBV18 combines with J gene TRBJ2-7; 9 bases are a match to TRBD2. V shed 2 bases and J 1 base; nucleotides not matched to a gene: 3. The CDR3 sequence is 15 residues long. Germline V CDR1 and CDR2: KGHSH, LQKENI. The CDR3 region has the DNA TGTGCCAGCTCACCAGCGACTAGCGGTTCCTACGAGCAGTACTTC. It specifies CASSPATSGSYEQYF.

This clone was recorded a few times. The chain carries TRBV11-2 and TRBJ2-3; 9 bases line up with TRBD1. J gave up 7 bases and V 5 bases, and 16 bases lay outside the gene matches. CDR1 and CDR2 from the germline V gene are SGHAT and FQNNGV. The CDR3 has 17 amino acids. The CDR3 DNA reads as TGTGCCAGCAGCCCCACTCCGAGGGACAGGGAAAGGAATACGCAGTATTTT. Its protein product is CASSPTPRDRERNTQYF.

CDR3 DNA: TGTGCCAGCAGCCAAAAATTTATACAAGAGCAGTTCTTC. It is translated as CASSQKFIQEQFF. The rearrangement uses TRBV14 and TRBJ2-1; D gene unclear. Germline values: CDR1 SGHDN, CDR2 FVKESK. Trimming removed 2 bases from V and 10 bases from J, with 12 bases in between. The CDR3 is made up of 13 amino acids.

This clone was detected once. V is TRBV5-1 and J is TRBJ1-4; a possible D gene is TRBD1 (5 bases). CDR1 and CDR2 from the germline V gene are SGHRS and YFSETQ. Trimming shortened V by 5 bases and J by 5 bases, and 13 bases separated the two germline ends. This CDR3 has 14 residues. CDR3 in DNA: TGCGCCAGCAGGCGGGACGGCGGAAATGAAAAACTGTTTTTT. Translated, it gives CASRRDGGNEKLFF.

The rearrangement joins TRBV7-3 to TRBJ2-1; the match to TRBD2 covers 11 bases. Per the germline V gene, CDR1 is SGHTA and CDR2 is FQGTGA. The length of the CDR3 is 15 residues. The ends lost 5 bases at V and 3 bases at J; junction bases unmatched: 3. CDR3 sequence reads: CASSPSGRSYNEQFF. CDR3 DNA sequence: TGTGCCAGCAGCCCTAGCGGGAGGAGCTACAATGAGCAGTTCTTC.